This T cell receptor (beta chain) came from a study of T cells after yellow fever vaccination. TCRdb processed the 5' RACE reads anew with MiXCR; each CDR3 protein has one entry. The table lists fewer than 500,000 distinct CDR3 sequences, under 20% of them singletons. Trimming took off 0 bases at V and 5 bases at J, with 16 bases between the two ends. There are 15 residues in the CDR3. Germline V CDR1 and CDR2: DFQATT, SNEGSKA (reference sequence). Here the sequenced sample was PBMCs, taken before the yellow fever booster vaccination. The sequence was collected from a man aged 18 to 30 who received the YFV17D yellow fever vaccine. The V call is TRBV20-1, the J call TRBJ2-5, with D perhaps matching TRBD2 (5 bases). DNA of the CDR3: TGCAGTGCTAGAGATATTGGCCACCGAGGGGAGACCCAGTACTTC. Translation: CSARDIGHRGETQYF.